These 10 T cell receptor beta chains were all obtained from the same sample, sequenced in a study of Graves' ophthalmopathy and Graves' hyperthyroidism. As the template, RNA transcripts were used to amplify TCR beta CDR3 regions. After a first-round RT-PCR with HTBI primers, a second-round multiplex PCR was run. Each CDR3 protein gets one entry after TCRdb re-called the multiplex PCR reads with MiXCR. The repertoire includes more than 300,000 distinct CDR3 sequences, 15% to 17% of them detected once, and roughly 7% sits in the top ten. The specimen was peripheral blood. These receptors all stem from a woman aged 18-30 years with stable Graves' hyperthyroidism.

This clonotype was found a few times. The CDR3 bases are TGTGCCAGCAGCCAACCCTCCTTCGAGGGGGTGGATGGCTACACCTTC. This codes for CASSQPSFEGVDGYTF. The chain joins TRBV3-1 to TRBJ1-2, with a weak D call TRBD1 (6 bases). Trimming removed 2 bases from V and 6 bases from J, with 19 bases in between. This CDR3 is 16 amino acids long. From germline, CDR1 is LGHDT and CDR2 YNNKEL (reference sequence).

This clonotype was seen a handful of times. This chain connects TRBV12-3 or TRBV12-4 to TRBJ2-2; 7 bases fit TRBD2. V gave up 5 bases and J gave up 8 bases; unmatched junction bases: 5. The CDR3 spans 13 residues. The CDR3 bases are TGTGCCAGCAGTCCGGGACTATCTGGGGAGCTGTTTTTT. Amino acids: CASSPGLSGELFF.

This clonotype has only a few counts. V usage is TRBV3-1 and J usage is TRBJ2-2; 7 nucleotides match TRBD2. The trim removed 3 bases at V and 0 bases at J, leaving 4 bases unmatched. This CDR3 contains 16 residues. Germline CDR1 is LGHDT and CDR2 is YNNKEL (reference sequence). The CDR3 loop reads CASSQGGNPNTGELFF. The CDR3 DNA reads TGTGCCAGCAGCCAGGGGGGGAACCCGAACACCGGGGAGCTGTTTTTT.

This clonotype appeared many times. V and J are TRBV12-3 or TRBV12-4 and TRBJ1-2; TRBD1 agrees at 9 bases. The length of the CDR3 is 15 residues. V lost 8 bases and J lost 4; bases outside the gene matches: 11. CDR3 protein: CASWGTGRSSYGYTF. The CDR3 DNA follows: TGTGCCAGCTGGGGGACAGGGAGGTCTAGCTATGGCTACACCTTC.

There are many counts of this clonotype. The chain employs TRBV20-1 and TRBJ1-2; 9 bases are a match to TRBD1. The CDR3 runs 15 residues. The trim removed 3 bases at V and 5 bases at J, leaving 10 bases unmatched. In germline, CDR1 is DFQATT, CDR2 SNEGSKA (reference sequence). The CDR3 protein is CSASDPDRGGYGYTF. The CDR3 DNA reads TGCAGTGCTAGCGACCCGGACAGGGGTGGTTATGGCTACACCTTC.

This clonotype was recorded at least ten times. The rearrangement uses TRBV7-8 and TRBJ1-1; no reliable D call. In germline, CDR1 is SGHVS, CDR2 FQNEAQ. V was cut by 5 bases and J by 5 bases, with 9 bases left in between. CDR3 length equals 12 residues. CDR3 loop: CASSQWGTEAFF. The DNA of the CDR3 is TGTGCCAGCAGCCAATGGGGAACTGAAGCTTTCTTT.

This chain connects TRBV4-1 to TRBJ1-2; 8 bases match TRBD1. J was trimmed by 8 bases and V by 2 bases; bases with no gene match: 10. Per the germline V gene, CDR1 is MGHRA and CDR2 is YSYEKL. The CDR3 totals 15 residues. The CDR3 DNA sequence: TGCGCCAGCAGCCAATCGACAGGGGACCACAGGGGCTACACCTTC. This translates into CASSQSTGDHRGYTF.

The J gene is TRBJ1-3, the V gene TRBV6-4; D is ambiguous. Germline values: CDR1 MRHNA, CDR2 SNTAGT. This CDR3 contains 15 residues. Trimming stripped 6 bases from V and 4 bases from J, with 16 bases between. CDR3 in DNA: TGTGCCAGCAGCCCCCGTGGGGTAGGAGGAAACACCATATATTTT. This gives the protein CASSPRGVGGNTIYF.

Concerning this clonotype itself: Possible read error: a much larger clone is one base away. The CDR3 bases are TGTGCCAGCAGAGGACAACTCATGAACACTGAATCTTTCTTT. It codes for CASRGQLMNTESFF. V is TRBV12-3 or TRBV12-4 and J is TRBJ1-1, with D perhaps TRBD1 (5 bases). The CDR3 loop spans 14 amino acids.

The J gene is TRBJ2-4, the V gene TRBV10-3; 7 bases agree with TRBD1. Germline CDR1 is ENHRY and CDR2 is SYGVKD. With V trimmed by 5 bases and J by 14 bases, 9 bases remained unmatched. This CDR3 spans 12 amino acids. CDR3 in DNA: TGTGCCATCAGTAACCGGGACAGTATTAAGTACTTC. Its translation: CAISNRDSIKYF.